One and the same sample provided the 30 T cell receptor beta chains below, sequenced in a study of cytomegalovirus exposure and HLA in healthy donors (dated by TCRdb to 2016 to 2017). The library came from the immunoSEQ multiplex PCR assay. A mixture of 60 forward primers for TCR Vbeta segments and 13 reverse primers for TCR Jbeta segments was used in the multiplex PCR. Held by TCRdb, this immuneACCESS table contains in-frame sequences only and omits some clones. Under half of the omission traces to an unresolved V gene where checked; the cause of the rest is unknown. For this sample the table gives 150,000 to 200,000 clones, of which 65% to 80% were detected only once. The ten biggest clones cover over 2% of the sample. Material for sequencing was PBMCs. Receptor source: a female donor in good health and CMV-seronegative.

A single count supports this clone. The gene calls are TRBV9 and TRBJ1-5; 10 bases fit TRBD1. This CDR3 region has 15 residues. Trimming at V came to 2 bases and at J to 4 bases, leaving 3 bases not matched to a gene. In germline, CDR1 is SGDLS, CDR2 YYNGEE. CDR3 in amino acids: CASSVWGQGNQPQHF. CDR3 DNA: TGTGCCAGCAGCGTTTGGGGACAGGGGAATCAGCCCCAGCATTTT.

This clone was seen only once. The chain combines TRBV4-1 with TRBJ2-7, with TRBD2 identical over 8 bases. V lost 9 bases, J lost 11 bases, and 9 bases stayed unmatched. Germline loops: CDR1 MGHRA, CDR2 YSYEKL. The CDR3 is 11 amino acids. In DNA form, the CDR3 reads TGCGCCAGTAGGCCTCGGGAGGGTGAGTACTTC. Its translation is CASRPREGEYF.

V and J are TRBV11-2 and TRBJ1-2, with TRBD1 matching 7 bases. This CDR3 has 14 amino acids. J was trimmed by 7 bases and V by 1 base; bases with no gene match: 6. Germline V lookup: CDR1 SGHAT, CDR2 FQNNGV. CDR3 bases: TGTGCCAGCAGCTTAGTGGGACAGTCAGGTGGCTACACCTTC. Its translation: CASSLVGQSGGYTF.

This clone was recorded only once. V and J are TRBV30 and TRBJ1-6, with 10 bases fitting TRBD1. CDR3 size: 15 residues. CDR1 and CDR2 (germline): GTSNPN, SVGIG (reference sequence). After removal of 1 base from V and 10 bases from J, the junction contained 7 bases not matched to a gene. The CDR3 DNA reads as TGTGCCTGGAGTGGGCGACAGGGGGCAGGATCACCCCTCCACTTT. This encodes CAWSGRQGAGSPLHF.

This sequence joins TRBV30 and TRBJ1-4; TRBD1 matches at 7 bases. The V segment lost 5 bases and the J segment 0 bases; nucleotides outside the gene matches: 0. The CDR3 consists of 13 residues. Germline CDR1 GTSNPN, CDR2 SVGIG (reference sequence). The CDR3 reads CAWDRATNEKLFF. Here the CDR3 DNA reads TGTGCCTGGGACAGGGCAACTAATGAAAAACTGTTTTTT.

V usage is TRBV6-4 and J usage is TRBJ1-6, with D uncertain. CDR3 length: 15 residues. The ends were cut back, 3 bases at V and 0 bases at J, with 6 bases in the middle. CDR1 MRHNA and CDR2 SNTAGT come from the germline V gene. CDR3 region: CASSESSSYNSPLHF. Here the CDR3 DNA reads TGTGCCAGCAGTGAGAGTAGCTCCTATAATTCACCCCTCCACTTT.

As DNA, the CDR3 is TGTGCCAGCAGCTTAGCCCCCGGGTCCAGCTCCTACAATGAGCAGTTCTTC. Amino acids: CASSLAPGSSSYNEQFF. This chain connects TRBV7-9 to TRBJ2-1; D gene ambiguous. The CDR3 length is 17 residues. The ends were cut back, 0 bases at V and 0 bases at J, with 12 bases in the middle. Germline V gene data show CDR1 as SEHNR and CDR2 as FQNEAQ (reference sequence). Using reference TRBV7-9 and TRBJ2-1 for the parts outside the CDR3, the full variable domain is DTGVSQNPRHKITKRGQNVTFRCDPISEHNRLYWYRQTLGQGPEFLTYFQNEAQLEKSRLLSDRFSAERPKGSFSTLEIQRTEQGDSAMYLCASSLAPGSSSYNEQFFGPGTRLTVL.

V and J are TRBV12-5 and TRBJ2-1, with 8 bases matching TRBD2. J lost 4 bases, V lost 1 base, and 3 bases had no gene match. Per the germline V gene, CDR1 is LGHNT and CDR2 is FRNRAP. The CDR3 spans 15 residues. CDR3 sequence reads: CASGLGSGSYNEQFF. The CDR3, as DNA: TGTGCTAGTGGTTTGGGGAGCGGGAGTTACAATGAGCAGTTCTTC.

The V and J genes are TRBV28 and TRBJ1-3; 10 positions match TRBD1. V gave up 5 bases and J gave up 4 bases; unmatched junction bases: 5. Germline-derived CDR1 and CDR2 are MDHEN and SYDVKM. CDR3 length: 15 residues. Here the CDR3 reads CASSRQGASGNTIYF. CDR3 in DNA: TGTGCCAGCAGTCGACAGGGGGCCTCCGGAAACACCATATATTTT.

This chain joins TRBV11-1 and TRBJ2-1, with 12 bases that match TRBD2. The CDR3 is 16 residues long. V was pared by 1 base and J by 6 bases, with 4 bases of the junction left unmatched. The V gene's germline CDR1 is SGHAT and CDR2 FQDESV (reference sequence). The CDR3 bases are TGTGCCAGCAGCTTAGTACTAGCGGGAGGCCCCAATGAGCAGTTCTTC. Translation: CASSLVLAGGPNEQFF.

The J gene is TRBJ1-5, the V gene TRBV2, with D unresolved. CDR1 is SNHLY and CDR2 is FYNNEI in the germline V gene. Trimming removed 3 bases at V and 0 bases at J, with 18 bases between. CDR3 length equals 18 residues. CDR3 nucleotide sequence: TGTGCCAGCAGTGAGAGGGCAGGCTATATCGGTAGCAATCAGCCCCAGCATTTT. It specifies CASSERAGYIGSNQPQHF.

The chain is built from TRBV2 and TRBJ1-2; 7 nucleotides align to TRBD1. V shed 8 bases and J 5 bases; nucleotides not matched to a gene: 8. CDR3 length: 13 residues. Germline V CDR1 and CDR2: SNHLY, FYNNEI. CDR3 bases: TGTGCCAGCGCCGGCCAGGGGGTGTATGGCTACACCTTC. This codes for CASAGQGVYGYTF. Using reference TRBV2 and TRBJ1-2 for the parts outside the CDR3, the full variable domain is EPEVTQTPSHQVTQMGQEVILRCVPISNHLYFYWYRQILGQKVEFLVSFYNNEISEKSEIFDDQFSVERPDGSNFTLKIRSTKLEDSAMYFCASAGQGVYGYTFGSGTRLTVV.

This clone showed up just a few times. V usage is TRBV6-5 and J usage is TRBJ1-5, with a possible D match to TRBD1 (5 bases). Germline V gene lookup returns CDR1 MNHEY and CDR2 SVGAGI. Trimming cost V 8 bases and J 6 bases, with 14 bases left between them. This CDR3 spans 13 amino acids. CDR3 bases: TGTGCCAGCCGTCCAGGGCAAGGTCAGCCCCAGCATTTT. Protein: CASRPGQGQPQHF.

This chain links TRBV9 with TRBJ2-7; possible D gene TRBD1, 6 bases. Trimming took off 4 bases at V and 3 bases at J, with 17 bases between the two ends. The CDR3 runs to 15 residues. Germline CDR1 SGDLS, CDR2 YYNGEE. CDR3 amino acids: CASSLRSGTFYEQYF. The CDR3 coding sequence is TGTGCCAGCAGCCTGAGGTCCGGGACATTCTACGAGCAGTACTTC.

The CDR3: CASSLLTGSHEQYF. Here the CDR3 DNA reads TGCGCCAGCAGCTTGCTGACAGGGTCCCACGAGCAGTACTTC. The genes are TRBV5-1 and TRBJ2-7; 7 nucleotides align to TRBD1. With V trimmed by 1 base and J by 5 bases, 6 bases remained unmatched. This CDR3 has 14 residues. Per the germline V gene, CDR1 is SGHRS and CDR2 is YFSETQ.

This CDR3 reads CASSLDRAQVTDEQYF. The CDR3 nucleotides are TGCGCCAGCAGCTTGGATCGCGCACAGGTAACCGACGAGCAGTACTTC. V and J are TRBV5-1 and TRBJ2-5, with D perhaps TRBD1 (5 bases). TRBJ2-7 matches the DNA end more closely, so the J call is doubtful. The CDR3 has 16 amino acids. Germline V lookup: CDR1 SGHRS, CDR2 YFSETQ.

In its sample, this clone was seen once. The rearrangement links TRBV27 to TRBJ1-5; weak D call: TRBD1 (5 bases). The V gene lost 6 bases and the J gene lost 10 bases, with 19 bases spanning the gap. This CDR3 spans 14 amino acids. Germline V CDR1 and CDR2: MNHEY, SMNVEV (reference sequence). In DNA form, the CDR3 reads TGTGCCAGCAGCCTAGGGGATGGGCTCTATCCCCAGCATTTT. It translates to CASSLGDGLYPQHF.

The chain employs TRBV30 and TRBJ2-2; D remains unclear. V lost 5 bases and J 7 bases, leaving 8 bases between the germline ends. The germline V gene encodes CDR1 GTSNPN and CDR2 SVGIG (reference sequence). The CDR3 loop spans 11 amino acids. The CDR3 DNA reads as TGTGCCTGGGGTTTGAGCGGGGAGCTGTTTTTT. It encodes CAWGLSGELFF.

The J gene is TRBJ2-1, the V gene TRBV21-1; the table calls TRBD1, which could not be checked here. TRBV21-1 is listed as a pseudogene. There are 16 residues in the CDR3. The CDR3 reads CASSKPGDREFNEQFF. DNA for the CDR3: TGTGCCAGCAGCAAACCGGGCGACAGGGAGTTCAATGAGCAGTTCTTC.

The chain links TRBV6-1 to TRBJ2-7; D unresolved. The CDR3 is made up of 15 amino acids. V dropped 4 bases and J dropped 0 bases, with 13 bases sitting between them. In germline, CDR1 is MNHNS, CDR2 SASEGT. DNA of the CDR3: TGTGCCAGCAGTGCTAGGAGCAGTTACTCCTACGAGCAGTACTTC. It is translated as CASSARSSYSYEQYF.

With regard to this clone: At the DNA level, this CDR3 is encoded by other sequences in the same sample as well. The chain joins TRBV7-2 to TRBJ1-2, with D tentatively TRBD1 (5 bases). V lost 5 bases and J lost 2, with 9 bases in between. The CDR3 extends over 13 amino acids. CDR1 SGHTA and CDR2 FQGNSA come from the germline V gene. The CDR3, as DNA: TGTGCCAGCAGCCCCGACAGAAACTATGGCTACACCTTC. Its translation is CASSPDRNYGYTF.

V and J are TRBV19 and TRBJ2-7, with TRBD1 identical over 10 bases. The CDR3 contains 16 residues. Trimming at V came to 4 bases and at J to 3 bases, leaving 9 bases not matched to a gene. Germline V gives CDR1 LNHDA, CDR2 SQIVND (reference sequence). CDR3 sequence reads: CASSTARDRGYYEQYF. In nucleotides, the CDR3 is TGTGCCAGTAGTACAGCCCGGGACAGGGGTTACTACGAGCAGTACTTC.

CDR3 sequence (DNA): TGTGCCAGCAGCCAAGCGAGGGTCTCACCCCTCCACTTT. Its protein is CASSQARVSPLHF. The chain recombines TRBV14 with TRBJ1-6; D remains unclear. Germline values: CDR1 SGHDN, CDR2 FVKESK. The CDR3 has 13 residues. The V and J ends lost 1 base and 10 bases respectively, with 8 bases between them.

The V call is TRBV4-2, the J call TRBJ1-2, with D possibly TRBD1 on 6 matching bases. Germline V CDR1 and CDR2: LGHNA, YNFKEQ. The CDR3 runs to 14 residues. The V end lost 3 bases, the J end lost 2 bases, and 10 bases lay between the germline ends. This CDR3 reads CASSQVTGNYGYTF. The CDR3 DNA is TGTGCCAGCAGCCAGGTAACAGGGAACTATGGCTACACCTTC.

The sample holds a few counts of this clone. The chain has TRBV7-2 and TRBJ2-7, with TRBD1 identical over 9 bases. CDR3 length equals 15 residues. Germline loops: CDR1 SGHTA, CDR2 FQGNSA. V lost 5 bases to trimming and J lost 2 bases; unmatched junction nucleotides: 7. CDR3 coding DNA: TGTGCCAGCAGCCCGACAGGGGGGTACCCCTACGAGCAGTACTTC. Protein sequence: CASSPTGGYPYEQYF. Variable domain in full (rest from reference TRBV7-2 and TRBJ2-7): GAGVSQSPSNKVTEKGKDVELRCDPISGHTALYWYRQSLGQGLEFLIYFQGNSAPDKSGLPSDRFSAERTGGSVSTLTIQRTQQEDSAVYLCASSPTGGYPYEQYFGPGTRLTVT.

The J gene is TRBJ1-1, the V gene TRBV21-1; the table names TRBD1, a call not compared with the DNA. TRBV21-1 is marked as a pseudogene. The CDR3 runs to 15 residues. The CDR3 protein is CASSAQGSRNTEAFF. In DNA form, the CDR3 reads TGTGCCAGCAGCGCACAGGGGAGCCGGAACACTGAAGCTTTCTTT.

The count of this clone is one. V gene TRBV15 combines with J gene TRBJ2-7; 7 nucleotides align to TRBD1. Losses at the gene ends were 1 base for V and 2 bases for J; bases not matched to a gene: 5. This CDR3 spans 15 amino acids. CDR1 is LNHNV and CDR2 is YYDKDF in the germline V gene (reference sequence). Written as DNA, the CDR3 is TGTGCCACCAGCAGAGCCGGGACAGCGGCCTACGAGCAGTACTTC. Protein: CATSRAGTAAYEQYF.

To note about this clone: This CDR3 is also generated by other DNA sequences in the sample. The gene calls are TRBV9 and TRBJ2-7; 9 nucleotides line up with TRBD1. This CDR3 contains 14 residues. After removal of 3 bases from V and 2 bases from J, the junction contained 3 bases not matched to a gene. Germline V gene data show CDR1 as SGDLS and CDR2 as YYNGEE. CDR3 sequence: CASSAGQGTYEQYF. The CDR3 DNA is TGTGCCAGCAGCGCCGGACAGGGGACCTACGAGCAGTACTTC.

In nucleotides, the CDR3 is TGTGCCTGCCAGGGTTTCAGCACCGGGGAGCTGTTTTTT. Residues: CACQGFSTGELFF. This chain links TRBV30 with TRBJ2-2; tentatively, D is TRBD1 (5 bases). Germline values: CDR1 GTSNPN, CDR2 SVGIG (reference sequence). The CDR3 is made up of 13 amino acids. Trimming stripped 6 bases from V and 4 bases from J, with 12 bases between.

This chain connects TRBV30 to TRBJ2-2; TRBD2 matches at 10 bases. Germline CDR1 reads GTSNPN; CDR2 reads SVGIG (reference sequence). J gave up 3 bases and V 4 bases, and 5 bases lay outside the gene matches. This CDR3 has 15 residues. CDR3 loop: CAWTRTSGYTGELFF. CDR3 coding DNA: TGTGCCTGGACAAGGACTAGCGGTTACACCGGGGAGCTGTTTTTT.